This TCR beta chain was captured in a study of sequential checkpoint blockade in melanoma. Study-wide context: Each arm's sequence ended with maintenance nivolumab.

The germline V gene has CDR1 MGHDK and CDR2 SYGVNS. V was shortened by 3 bases and J by 3 bases, with 5 bases between the two germline ends. The CDR3 has 12 residues. Libraries were prepared by immunoSEQ multiplex PCR; TCRdb keeps only in-frame clonotypes and omits some of them. The sample includes some 15,000 clones, 85% to 95% of them seen just once. Stated treatment: randomized to nivolumab then ipilimumab (arm A) or the reverse (arm B). Sorted cells were live CD3+CD8+, lacking CD19 and CD56, from PBMCs. The sequenced sample was CD8+ T cells sorted from blood (inferred from file names), obtained from a patient given nivolumab and ipilimumab in sequence. This chain connects TRBV25-1 to TRBJ1-2; possible D gene TRBD1, 5 bases. This TCR came from a human donor with melanoma. The CDR3 nucleotides read TGTGCCAGCAGTGACAGGGACTATGGCTACACCTTC. Translation gives CASSDRDYGYTF.